This TCR beta chain was obtained from a study of T-cell reconstitution after alpha-beta-depleted transplantation in children. This clonotype was counted only a few times. Unique molecular identifiers were built into the TCRbeta library. MiXCR, applied by TCRdb to the PCR reads, yields one record per CDR3 protein. The sample lists around 480,000 distinct CDR3 sequences, approximately 32% occurring once. V was clipped by 9 bases and J by 3 bases, with 15 bases between them. CDR1 is SGHDN and CDR2 is FVKESK in the germline V gene. There are 13 residues in the CDR3. This clonotype was sampled from a human donor who donated a stem cell graft to a child with aplastic anemia. This specimen consisted of PBMCs from the stem cell graft donor, obtained from the stem cell graft. The chain links TRBV14 to TRBJ2-7, with D perhaps matching TRBD1 (6 bases). The CDR3 loop is CARARGRGYEQYF. The CDR3 DNA reads as TGTGCCAGAGCGAGGGGCAGGGGCTACGAGCAGTACTTC. The entire variable domain, with the rest obtained from reference TRBV14 and TRBJ2-7, is as follows: EAGVTQFPSHSVIEKGQTVTLRCDPISGHDNLYWYRRVMGKEIKFLLHFVKESKQDESGMPNNRFLAERTGGTYSTLKVQPAELEDSGVYFCARARGRGYEQYFGPGTRLTVT.